The sequence of this TCR beta chain was determined in a study of circulating tumor DNA in untreated peripheral T-cell lymphoma. Study-wide points: Tumor-specific clonotypes: identified in roughly 80% of patients, around nine tenths of baseline tissues.

This CDR3 has 15 amino acids. This clone was counted between two and nine times. As yet, its antigen is unknown. TCRdb keeps only in-frame clones here, not all; method: immunoSEQ multiplex PCR. The sample includes about 7,300 clones, roughly 80% seen only once; the top ten take approximately 15%. Before treatment, baseline tumor tissue was collected for sequencing. The specimen sequenced was tumor tissue. The V gene is TRBV1, the J gene TRBJ2-7; the D call TRBD1 from the table was never checked on the DNA. TRBV1 is recorded as a pseudogene. The TCR originated in a human donor with peripheral T-cell lymphoma. As DNA, the CDR3 is TGCGCCAGCAGCCAAGATACCCCAGGGCCCTACGAGCAGTACTTC. Amino acids: CASSQDTPGPYEQYF.